This T cell receptor (beta chain) was recovered during a study of somatic mutations in cytotoxic T cells in rheumatoid arthritis. Note on this clone: The antigen remains unidentified.

In the original workflow: Patient CD8+ clones bigger than 1% seldom lined up with published virus-specific TCRB sequences. Clones were read by immunoSEQ multiplex PCR, and TCRdb kept only the in-frame ones, dropping some. V and J calls plus clone size are reproduced from that table; the DNA served to infer D and trimming. Of about 3,000 clones listed, 85% to 90% are singletons. Whole-study findings and limits: CD8+ clonality rose with age in rheumatoid arthritis patients, unlike in healthy controls. There were about an eighth of the roughly 65 patients in whom the largest CD8+ clone exceeded 20% of CD8+ cells. There was no knowledge of the antigen targets of the expanded CD8+ clones.

The specimen sequenced was CD8+ T cells sorted from blood. The sequence was collected from a woman in her fifties or sixties with rheumatoid arthritis.

The DNA of the CDR3 is TGTGCCAGCAGCTTACCGGGGGATGAGCAGTTCTTC. Its protein is CASSLPGDEQFF. The J gene is TRBJ2-1, the V gene TRBV7-9; TRBD2 is a possible D gene (6 bases). This CDR3 has 12 residues. Per the germline V gene, CDR1 is SEHNR and CDR2 is FQNEAQ (reference sequence). Trimming stripped 2 bases from V and 8 bases from J, with 7 bases between.